The 30 T cell receptor beta chains below come from one sample, sequenced in a study of control samples from healthy donors and cancer patients. Assay used: immunoSEQ multiplex PCR; TCRdb lists only in-frame clones, some missing. The repertoire has about 120,000 clones, roughly 92% of them found once; the top ten carry 7.8%. Sequenced input: blood. The receptors derive from a woman aged 18 to 35 in good health.

The rearrangement joins TRBV6-5 to TRBJ1-1, with D maybe TRBD1 (5 bases). The CDR3 is 15 amino acids. CDR1 is MNHEY and CDR2 is SVGAGI in the germline V gene. V lost 2 bases and J lost 10, with 20 bases in between. CDR3 bases: TGTGCCAGCAGTTACAGACCGGGACCTCCATCCGGAGCTTTCTTT. Amino acids: CASSYRPGPPSGAFF.

V usage is TRBV27 and J usage is TRBJ2-1; D uncertain. The V end was cut by 3 bases, the J end by 3 bases, with 12 bases between. Germline assignment: CDR1 MNHEY and CDR2 SMNVEV (reference sequence). The CDR3 has 15 amino acids. The CDR3 nucleotides are TGTGCCAGCAGTTTTAGGGCAGGTAACTACAATGAGCAGTTCTTC. It is translated as CASSFRAGNYNEQFF.

The genes are TRBV12-5 and TRBJ1-1; tentatively, D is TRBD1 (5 bases). CDR3 size: 15 residues. Between the trimmed V and J ends, which lost 3 bases and 1 base, there was a span of 12 bases. The germline CDR1 and CDR2 sequences are LGHNT and FRNRAP. The CDR3 sequence is CASGFGLGQNTEAFF. Here the CDR3 DNA reads TGTGCTAGTGGTTTTGGGCTAGGACAGAACACTGAAGCTTTCTTT.

The sample holds one count of this clone. The V and J genes are TRBV14 and TRBJ2-3; weak D call: TRBD1 (6 bases). Per germline, CDR1 SGHDN and CDR2 FVKESK. V was trimmed by 0 bases and J by 1 base, leaving 11 bases between them. The CDR3 extends over 16 amino acids. The CDR3 DNA sequence: TGTGCCAGCAGCCAAGACTGGGGGCTCGGCACAGATACGCAGTATTTT. Protein product: CASSQDWGLGTDTQYF.

The rearrangement links TRBV7-6 to TRBJ1-1; no clear D gene. Germline loops: CDR1 SGHVS, CDR2 FNYEAQ. CDR3 length: 13 residues. V lost 0 bases and J lost 0, with 2 bases in between. The CDR3 sequence is CASSLAMNTEAFF. The CDR3 coding sequence is TGTGCCAGCAGCTTAGCCATGAACACTGAAGCTTTCTTT.

The chain links TRBV3-1 (or the pseudogene TRBV3-2) to TRBJ2-7; 13 bases map to TRBD2. The CDR3 runs to 17 residues. The ends lost 2 bases at V and 5 bases at J; junction bases unmatched: 9. Germline-derived CDR1 and CDR2 are LGHDT and YNNKEL (reference sequence). CDR3 in amino acids: CASSQNFGTSGVHEQYF. In DNA form, the CDR3 reads TGTGCCAGCAGCCAAAACTTCGGGACTAGCGGGGTCCACGAGCAGTACTTC.

The gene calls are TRBV9 and TRBJ2-3, with D possibly being TRBD1 or TRBD2 (6 bases each). The CDR3 contains 14 residues. Trimming shortened V by 0 bases and J by 4 bases, and 9 bases separated the two germline ends. Germline V lookup: CDR1 SGDLS, CDR2 YYNGEE. DNA for the CDR3: TGTGCCAGCAGCGTAGACGGGGGCGCAGATACGCAGTATTTT. Translated: CASSVDGGADTQYF.

The chain has TRBV5-6 and TRBJ2-3; D is unresolved. Deletions cut 3 bases from V and 1 base from J, with 3 bases between. Looked up from germline, CDR1 is SGHDT and CDR2 is YYEEEE. The CDR3 runs 12 residues. The CDR3 sequence: CASSSGTDTQYF. The CDR3 DNA reads TGTGCCAGCAGCTCGGGCACAGATACGCAGTATTTT.

The CDR3: CASSVTAGLAAYEQYF. CDR3 nucleotide sequence: TGTGCCAGCAGCGTCACCGCGGGACTAGCGGCCTACGAGCAGTACTTC. The chain has TRBV9 and TRBJ2-7, with TRBD2 matching over 11 bases. Germline assignment: CDR1 SGDLS and CDR2 YYNGEE. The CDR3 consists of 16 residues. V lost 2 bases to trimming and J lost 2 bases; unmatched junction nucleotides: 6.

The chain is built from TRBV10-2 and TRBJ1-1; perhaps TRBD1 as D (5 bases). CDR1 WSHSY and CDR2 SAAADI come from the germline V gene. CDR3 length: 16 amino acids. V shed 4 bases and J shed 0 bases, with 15 bases lying between them. The CDR3 loop reads CASSGGEAEMNTEAFF. Written as DNA, the CDR3 is TGCGCCAGCAGTGGGGGGGAAGCTGAAATGAACACTGAAGCTTTCTTT.

The chain combines TRBV6-5 with TRBJ2-1; D is unclear. CDR3 length: 15 amino acids. Germline lookup yields CDR1 MNHEY and CDR2 SVGAGI. Trimming removed 9 bases at V and 7 bases at J, with 22 bases between. The CDR3 DNA sequence: TGTGCCAGTCCGGAATTGACCATTACGGGTAATGAGCAGTTCTTC. Protein: CASPELTITGNEQFF.

This rearrangement joins TRBV20-1 to TRBJ2-7; D gene uncertain. CDR1 is DFQATT and CDR2 is SNEGSKA in the germline V gene (reference sequence). There are 14 residues in the CDR3. Trimming left V 3 bases short and J 0 bases short, with 12 bases between. This chain's CDR3 is CSASFARASYEQYF. DNA of the CDR3: TGCAGTGCTAGTTTTGCAAGGGCCTCCTACGAGCAGTACTTC.

The chain carries TRBV15 and TRBJ1-2; a weak D match, TRBD1 (5 bases). The CDR3 runs 16 residues. CDR1 LNHNV and CDR2 YYDKDF come from the germline V gene (reference sequence). Trimming took 3 bases from V and 0 from J, leaving 14 bases between them. CDR3 amino acids: CATSSRFGGANYGYTF. Here the CDR3 DNA reads TGTGCCACCAGCAGTAGGTTCGGGGGTGCTAACTATGGCTACACCTTC.

The chain combines TRBV29-1 with TRBJ2-7; D might be TRBD1 (6 bases). V was clipped by 7 bases and J by 3 bases, with 10 bases between them. Germline V gives CDR1 SQVTM, CDR2 ANQGSEA. The CDR3 totals 11 residues. The CDR3 sequence: CSAQGYYEQYF. The DNA for the CDR3 is TGCAGCGCTCAGGGGTACTACGAGCAGTACTTC.

The V and J genes are TRBV2 and TRBJ2-7; D not resolved. V shed 6 bases and J shed 5 bases, with 8 bases lying between them. The germline V gene encodes CDR1 SNHLY and CDR2 FYNNEI. This CDR3 has 11 amino acids. The CDR3 DNA reads as TGTGCCAGCAGGGGCGTGAACGAGCAGTACTTC. Its translation is CASRGVNEQYF.

This rearrangement joins TRBV10-1 to TRBJ1-5, with TRBD1 identical over 9 bases. The CDR3 has 16 amino acids. Unmatched junction bases numbered 7, after V lost 2 bases and J lost 5 bases. Germline V gene data show CDR1 as WNHNN and CDR2 as SYGVQD (reference sequence). The CDR3 is CASSEGGNRGHQPQHF. DNA of the CDR3: TGCGCCAGCAGTGAGGGGGGGAACAGGGGGCATCAGCCCCAGCATTTT.

The chain combines TRBV30 with TRBJ2-7, with D perhaps TRBD1 or TRBD2 (5 bases each). Trimming stripped 2 bases from V and 3 bases from J, with 17 bases between. The V gene's germline CDR1 is GTSNPN and CDR2 SVGIG (reference sequence). This CDR3 is 15 amino acids long. CDR3: CAWSRGAPRYYEQYF. CDR3 nucleotides: TGTGCCTGGAGTAGAGGGGCCCCCCGTTACTACGAGCAGTACTTC.

This clone came up once. V and J are TRBV20-1 and TRBJ2-1; 9 bases agree with TRBD2. Unmatched junction bases numbered 6, after V lost 3 bases and J lost 15 bases. CDR3 length: 11 residues. CDR1 is DFQATT and CDR2 is SNEGSKA in the germline V gene (reference sequence). The CDR3 region is CSASRREGSFF. DNA of the CDR3: TGCAGTGCTAGCAGGCGGGAGGGTTCGTTCTTC.

V and J are TRBV20-1 and TRBJ1-1; TRBD1 might be the D (5 bases). CDR1 and CDR2 from the germline V gene are DFQATT and SNEGSKA (reference sequence). The CDR3 is 12 amino acids. V shed 3 bases and J shed 7 bases, with 12 bases lying between them. This chain's CDR3 is CSASRFGGEAFF. The CDR3, as DNA: TGCAGTGCTAGTAGATTCGGGGGTGAAGCTTTCTTT.

V usage is TRBV27 and J usage is TRBJ2-7; a weak D match, TRBD2 (5 bases). This CDR3 contains 13 residues. The V gene lost 6 bases and the J gene lost 4 bases, with 13 bases spanning the gap. The germline V gene has CDR1 MNHEY and CDR2 SMNVEV (reference sequence). CDR3 in amino acids: CASRPPGVYEQYF. The CDR3 region has the DNA TGTGCCAGCAGACCACCCGGGGTTTACGAGCAGTACTTC.

The CDR3: CASSSGGGNQPQHF. CDR3 in DNA: TGTGCCAGTAGCTCCGGTGGTGGCAATCAGCCCCAGCATTTT. This chain joins TRBV19 and TRBJ1-5; D unresolved. V was shortened by 6 bases and J by 2 bases, with 11 bases between the two germline ends. Germline-derived CDR1 and CDR2 are LNHDA and SQIVND (reference sequence). CDR3 length equals 14 residues.

This chain joins TRBV6-5 and TRBJ1-6; 9 bases fit TRBD1. The germline V gene encodes CDR1 MNHEY and CDR2 SVGAGI. The trim removed 4 bases at V and 9 bases at J, leaving 7 bases unmatched. This CDR3 region has 15 residues. The CDR3: CASSLDRGGFSPLHF. The CDR3, as DNA: TGTGCCAGCAGTTTGGACAGGGGAGGGTTTTCACCCCTCCACTTT.

Worth noting for this clone: One end of the junction fails to match germline, which may point to a read error. The chain combines TRBV7-7 with TRBJ2-3; D gene uncertain. Germline-derived CDR1 and CDR2 are SSHAT and FNYEAQ (reference sequence). CDR3 length: 15 residues. CDR3 amino acids: CASSLGDFRTDTQYF. In DNA, the CDR3 is TGTGCTAGCAGCTTAGGTGACTTCAGGACAGATACGCAGTATTTT.

The CDR3 nucleotides are TGCGCCAGCAGCGGAAGAGGACTGGAAACAGATACGCAGTATTTT. Protein sequence: CASSGRGLETDTQYF. The rearrangement joins TRBV5-1 to TRBJ2-3; D may be TRBD2 (5 bases). In germline, CDR1 is SGHRS, CDR2 YFSETQ. The CDR3 spans 15 residues. The ends were cut back, 4 bases at V and 3 bases at J, with 15 bases in the middle.

The chain couples TRBV4-3 to TRBJ1-3; weak D call: TRBD1 (6 bases). Germline CDR1 LGHNA, CDR2 YSLEER. This CDR3 contains 17 residues. Trimming stripped 0 bases from V and 0 bases from J, with 12 bases between. The chain's CDR3 is CASSQEPRGSSGNTIYF. In DNA form, the CDR3 reads TGCGCCAGCAGCCAAGAGCCCAGGGGATCCTCTGGAAACACCATATATTTT.

The rearrangement links TRBV5-6 to TRBJ2-7; D gene uncertain. The CDR3 totals 12 residues. Trimming removed 6 bases from V and 1 base from J, with 8 bases in between. Per the germline V gene, CDR1 is SGHDT and CDR2 is YYEEEE. In DNA form, the CDR3 reads TGTGCCAGCAAGGGTCCTTCCTACGAGCAGTACTTC. Encoded protein: CASKGPSYEQYF.

The chain couples TRBV24-1 to TRBJ2-6, with 8 bases identical to TRBD1. The CDR3 has 17 residues. V gave up 6 bases and J gave up 3 bases; unmatched junction bases: 9. From germline, CDR1 is KGHDR and CDR2 SFDVKD. The CDR3 nucleotides are TGTGCCACCAGTCAAGGAAACAGGGGGAGTGGGGCCAACGTCCTGACTTTC. Translated, it gives CATSQGNRGSGANVLTF.

V and J are TRBV14 and TRBJ1-1, with 11 bases identical to TRBD1. The CDR3 covers 15 residues. Germline-derived CDR1 and CDR2 are SGHDN and FVKESK. V gave up 4 bases and J gave up 4 bases; unmatched junction bases: 5. The CDR3 coding sequence is TGTGCCAGCAGCCGGACAGGGGGCTTTGGCACTGAAGCTTTCTTT. Translation gives CASSRTGGFGTEAFF.

The chain uses TRBV28 and TRBJ2-1; the D is unclear. The germline V gene has CDR1 MDHEN and CDR2 SYDVKM. Trimming pared 9 bases from V and 4 bases from J, leaving 13 bases between. CDR3 length equals 13 residues. CDR3 protein: CASLRDVYNEQFF. The DNA of the CDR3 is TGTGCCAGTTTGAGAGACGTTTACAATGAGCAGTTCTTC.

The rearrangement joins TRBV27 to TRBJ2-7, with D perhaps given as TRBD1 or TRBD2 (6 bases each). CDR3 length: 13 residues. Germline V CDR1 and CDR2: MNHEY, SMNVEV (reference sequence). Trimming cost V 3 bases and J 5 bases, with 11 bases left between them. The CDR3 sequence: CASSFGGQDEQYF. The CDR3 DNA follows: TGTGCCAGCAGTTTTGGGGGGCAGGACGAGCAGTACTTC.